This T cell receptor (beta chain) was obtained from a study of T cells in women clearing cervical HPV infection. Study overall: Case blood drawn at lesion detection; control blood after infection cleared.

From germline, CDR1 is DFQATT and CDR2 SNEGSKA (reference sequence). Trimming took off 0 bases at V and 0 bases at J, with 12 bases between the two ends. The CDR3 loop spans 15 amino acids. In the case of this clone: No antigen is known for it. Read sequence stops 3 residues before the CDR3 end, and the germline J gene provides the missing end.

Study-wide results and limits: Richness differences could reflect unmeasured T-cell content per sample. Combining TCR richness with V gene abundances gave around 0.83 AUC.

Only in-frame clones appear in the TCRdb table, and some are missing; sequencing was by immunoSEQ multiplex PCR. The data include about 22,000 clones; the top ten clones carry less than 15%. The sequence derives from a woman aged 18 to 75 with a cervical HPV16 infection that either progressed to CIN3+ or cleared (not recorded which). The V and J genes are TRBV20-1 and TRBJ2-7; no reliable D call. The sequencing sample was made of blood buffy coat. The CDR3 loop is CSARDGRVSSYEQYF. The part of the CDR3 DNA that was read is TGCAGTGCTAGAGATGGCAGAGTGAGCTCCTACGAG.